Sequencing of this T cell receptor (beta chain) was carried out in a study of cytomegalovirus exposure and HLA in healthy donors. With regard to this clone: The antigen is not known.

Notes on the study in general: Information on immune exposure was restricted to one variable (CMV serostatus). Upon later analysis, TCR association rates were observed to vary by HLA locus, being highest for DRB1 and lowest for HLA-C.

CDR1 and CDR2 from the germline V gene are MNHEY and SMNVEV (reference sequence). With 4 bases removed from V and 2 bases from J, the gap between germline ends came to 11 bases. The CDR3 extends over 14 amino acids. With 60 Vbeta and 13 Jbeta primers, the PCR was carried out. Using immunoSEQ multiplex PCR, the repertoire was profiled, and TCRdb retains in-frame clones only, with some absent. This repertoire shows roughly 86,000 clones, around three fifths found once; its top ten account for about 22%. The receptor comes from a woman between 50 and 59 years old in good health and CMV-seropositive. Source material: PBMCs. This chain connects TRBV27 to TRBJ2-5; D is uncertain. CDR3 region: CASSSMQLQETQYF. CDR3 coding DNA: TGTGCCAGCAGTTCTATGCAACTTCAAGAGACCCAGTACTTC.